This entry describes one T cell receptor (beta chain). The data derive from a study of cytomegalovirus exposure and HLA in healthy donors. Study in general: Across almost 400 genotyped donors, 81% landed in the Caucasian-associated ancestry cluster.

A multiplex PCR was run with 60 Vbeta primers and 13 Jbeta primers. Profiled with immunoSEQ multiplex PCR; TCRdb holds only in-frame clones, not every one. This sample has 150,000 to 200,000 clones; 80% occur once, and the top ten carry 4.5% to 5.5%. Germline CDR1 and CDR2: SGHDT and YYEEEE. This CDR3 comprises 16 residues. The V and J ends lost 2 bases and 1 base, in that order; junction bases with no gene match: 5. The origin of this receptor is a woman in her forties or fifties in good health and CMV-seropositive. This sequence joins TRBV5-6 and TRBJ2-1; TRBD2 matches at 8 bases. The source material was PBMCs. The CDR3 region has the DNA TGTGCCAGCAGCTTCCCCGGGACTAGGTCCTACAATGAGCAGTTCTTC. The encoded protein is CASSFPGTRSYNEQFF.